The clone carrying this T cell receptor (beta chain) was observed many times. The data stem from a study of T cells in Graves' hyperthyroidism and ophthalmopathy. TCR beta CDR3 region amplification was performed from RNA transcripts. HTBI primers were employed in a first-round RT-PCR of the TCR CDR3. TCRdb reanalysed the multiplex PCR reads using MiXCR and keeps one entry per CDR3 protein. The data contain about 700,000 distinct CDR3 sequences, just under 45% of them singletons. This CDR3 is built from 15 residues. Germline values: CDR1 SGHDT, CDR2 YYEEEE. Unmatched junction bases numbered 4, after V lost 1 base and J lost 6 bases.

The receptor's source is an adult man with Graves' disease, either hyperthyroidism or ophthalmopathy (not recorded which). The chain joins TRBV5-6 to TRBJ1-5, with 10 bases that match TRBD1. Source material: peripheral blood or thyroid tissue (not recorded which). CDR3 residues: CASSLWTGGVQPQHF. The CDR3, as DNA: TGTGCCAGCAGCTTGTGGACAGGGGGAGTTCAGCCCCAGCATTTT.